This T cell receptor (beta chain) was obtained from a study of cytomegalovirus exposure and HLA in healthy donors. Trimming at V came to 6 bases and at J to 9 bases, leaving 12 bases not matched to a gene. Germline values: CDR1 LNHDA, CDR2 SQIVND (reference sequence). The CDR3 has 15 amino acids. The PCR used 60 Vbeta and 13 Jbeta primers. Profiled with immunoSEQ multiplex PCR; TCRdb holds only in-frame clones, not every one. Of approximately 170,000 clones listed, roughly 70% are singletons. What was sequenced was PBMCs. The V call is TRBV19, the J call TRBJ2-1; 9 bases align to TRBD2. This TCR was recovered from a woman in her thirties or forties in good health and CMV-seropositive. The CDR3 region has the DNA TGTGCCAGTAGGGGGTTCTCGCGGGGGGGCCCTGAGCAGTTCTTC. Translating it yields CASRGFSRGGPEQFF.